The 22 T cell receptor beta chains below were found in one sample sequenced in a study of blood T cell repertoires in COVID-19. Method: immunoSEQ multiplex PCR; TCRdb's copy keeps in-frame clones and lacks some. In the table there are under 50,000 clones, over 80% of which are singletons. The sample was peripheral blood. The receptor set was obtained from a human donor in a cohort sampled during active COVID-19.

CDR3 in amino acids: CASSLIRGGEQYF. In DNA form, the CDR3 reads TGCGCCAGCAGCTTGATTAGGGGTGGCGAGCAGTACTTC. This rearrangement joins TRBV5-1 to TRBJ2-7; a weak D match, TRBD1 (5 bases). Trimming stripped 1 base from V and 6 bases from J, with 11 bases between. The CDR3 has 13 residues. Germline V gene lookup returns CDR1 SGHRS and CDR2 YFSETQ.

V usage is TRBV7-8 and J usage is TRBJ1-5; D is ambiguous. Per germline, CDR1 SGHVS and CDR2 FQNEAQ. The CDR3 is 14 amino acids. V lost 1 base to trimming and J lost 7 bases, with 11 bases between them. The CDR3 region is CASSLDSVFQPQHF. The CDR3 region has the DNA TGTGCCAGCAGCTTAGATAGTGTGTTCCAGCCCCAGCATTTT.

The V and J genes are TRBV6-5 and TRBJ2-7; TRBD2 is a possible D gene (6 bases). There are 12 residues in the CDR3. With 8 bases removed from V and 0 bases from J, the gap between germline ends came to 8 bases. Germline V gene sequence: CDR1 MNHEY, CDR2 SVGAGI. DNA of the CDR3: TGTGCCAGCGGGGGGACCTCCTACGAGCAGTACTTC. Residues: CASGGTSYEQYF.

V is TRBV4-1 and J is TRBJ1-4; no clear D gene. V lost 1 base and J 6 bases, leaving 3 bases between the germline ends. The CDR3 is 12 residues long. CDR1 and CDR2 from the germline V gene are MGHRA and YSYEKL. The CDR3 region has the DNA TGCGCCAGCAGCCAAGTCTATGAAAAACTGTTTTTT. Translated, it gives CASSQVYEKLFF.

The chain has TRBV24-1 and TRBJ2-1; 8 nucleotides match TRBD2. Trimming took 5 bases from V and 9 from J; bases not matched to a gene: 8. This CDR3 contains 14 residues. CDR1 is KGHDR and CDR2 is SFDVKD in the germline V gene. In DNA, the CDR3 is TGTGCCACCAGTGTAACGGGAGGGCAGGGTGAGCAGTTCTTC. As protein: CATSVTGGQGEQFF.

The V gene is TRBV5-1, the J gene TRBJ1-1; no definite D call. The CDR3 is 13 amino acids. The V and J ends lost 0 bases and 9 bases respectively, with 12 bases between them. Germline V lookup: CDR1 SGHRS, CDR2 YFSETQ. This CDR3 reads CASSLVSERKAFF. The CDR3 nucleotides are TGCGCCAGCAGCTTGGTTTCAGAGCGAAAAGCTTTCTTT. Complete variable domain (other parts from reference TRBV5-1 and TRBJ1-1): KAGVTQTPRYLIKTRGQQVTLSCSPISGHRSVSWYQQTPGQGLQFLFEYFSETQRNKGNFPGRFSGRQFSNSRSEMNVSTLELGDSALYLCASSLVSERKAFFGQGTRLTVV.

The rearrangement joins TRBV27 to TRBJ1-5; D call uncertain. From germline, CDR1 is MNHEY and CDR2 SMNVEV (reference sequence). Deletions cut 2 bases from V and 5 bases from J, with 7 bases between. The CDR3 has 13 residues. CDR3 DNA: TGTGCCAGCAGTTTAATGAGGGATCAGCCCCAGCATTTT. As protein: CASSLMRDQPQHF.

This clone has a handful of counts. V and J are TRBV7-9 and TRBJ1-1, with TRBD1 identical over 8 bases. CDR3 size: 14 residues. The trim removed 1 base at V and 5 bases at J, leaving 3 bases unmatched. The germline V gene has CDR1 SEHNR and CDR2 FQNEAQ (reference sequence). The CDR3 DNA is TGTGCCAGCAGCTTAGGGACAGGGCTTACTGAAGCTTTCTTT. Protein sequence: CASSLGTGLTEAFF. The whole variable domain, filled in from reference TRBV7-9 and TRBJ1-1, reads DTGVSQNPRHKITKRGQNVTFRCDPISEHNRLYWYRQTLGQGPEFLTYFQNEAQLEKSRLLSDRFSAERPKGSFSTLEIQRTEQGDSAMYLCASSLGTGLTEAFFGQGTRLTVV.

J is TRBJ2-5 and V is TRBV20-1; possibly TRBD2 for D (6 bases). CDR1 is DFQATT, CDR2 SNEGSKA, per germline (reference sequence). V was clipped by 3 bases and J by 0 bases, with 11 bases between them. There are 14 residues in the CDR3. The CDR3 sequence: CSASGSGNQETQYF. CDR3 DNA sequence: TGCAGTGCTAGTGGTAGCGGAAACCAAGAGACCCAGTACTTC.

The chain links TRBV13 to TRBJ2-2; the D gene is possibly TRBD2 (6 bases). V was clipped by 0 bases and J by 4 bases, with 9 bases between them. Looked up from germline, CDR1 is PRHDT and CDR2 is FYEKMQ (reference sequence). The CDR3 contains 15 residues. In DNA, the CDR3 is TGTGCCAGCAGCTTAGGTGGGAGGCCCACCGGGGAGCTGTTTTTT. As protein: CASSLGGRPTGELFF.

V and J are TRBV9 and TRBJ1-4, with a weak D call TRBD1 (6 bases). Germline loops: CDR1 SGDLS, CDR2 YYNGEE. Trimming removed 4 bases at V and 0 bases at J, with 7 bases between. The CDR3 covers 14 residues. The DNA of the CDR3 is TGTGCCAGCAGCCGACAGGCAACTAATGAAAAACTGTTTTTT. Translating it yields CASSRQATNEKLFF.

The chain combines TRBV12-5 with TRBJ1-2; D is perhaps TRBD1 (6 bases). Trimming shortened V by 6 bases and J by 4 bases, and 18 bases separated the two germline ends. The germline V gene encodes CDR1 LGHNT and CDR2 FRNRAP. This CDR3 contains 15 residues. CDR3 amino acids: CASGKDSLRPYGYTF. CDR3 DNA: TGTGCTAGTGGCAAGGACAGCTTGCGCCCCTATGGCTACACCTTC. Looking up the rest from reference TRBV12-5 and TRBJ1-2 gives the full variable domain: DARVTQTPRHKVTEMGQEVTMRCQPILGHNTVFWYRQTMMQGLELLAYFRNRAPLDDSGMPKDRFSAEMPDATLATLKIQPSEPRDSAVYFCASGKDSLRPYGYTFGSGTRLTVV.

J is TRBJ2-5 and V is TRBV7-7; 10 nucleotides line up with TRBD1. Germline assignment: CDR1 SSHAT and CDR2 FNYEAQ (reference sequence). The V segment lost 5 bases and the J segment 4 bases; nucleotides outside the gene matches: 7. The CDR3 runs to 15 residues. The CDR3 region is CASSPGTGVGETQYF. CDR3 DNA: TGTGCCAGCAGCCCTGGGACAGGGGTAGGAGAGACCCAGTACTTC.

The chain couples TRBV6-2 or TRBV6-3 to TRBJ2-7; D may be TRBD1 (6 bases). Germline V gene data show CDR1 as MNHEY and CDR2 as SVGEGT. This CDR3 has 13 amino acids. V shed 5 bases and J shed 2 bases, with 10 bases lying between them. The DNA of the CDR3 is TGTGCCAGCAGTGCTAACAGGGCCTACGAGCAGTACTTC. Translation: CASSANRAYEQYF.

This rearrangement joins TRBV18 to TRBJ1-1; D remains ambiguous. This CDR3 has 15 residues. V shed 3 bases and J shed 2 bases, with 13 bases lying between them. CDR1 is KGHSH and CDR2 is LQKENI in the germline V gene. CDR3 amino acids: CASSPRGVSNTEAFF. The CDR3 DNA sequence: TGTGCCAGCTCACCCCGCGGGGTATCAAACACTGAAGCTTTCTTT.

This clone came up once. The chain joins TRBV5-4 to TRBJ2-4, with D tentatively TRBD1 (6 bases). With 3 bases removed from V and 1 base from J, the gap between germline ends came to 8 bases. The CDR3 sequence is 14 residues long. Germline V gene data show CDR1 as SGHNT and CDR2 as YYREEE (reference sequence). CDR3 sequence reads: CASSSQGAKNIQYF. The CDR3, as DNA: TGTGCCAGCAGCTCTCAGGGGGCCAAAAACATTCAGTACTTC. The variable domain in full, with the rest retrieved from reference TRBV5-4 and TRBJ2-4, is ETGVTQSPTHLIKTRGQQVTLRCSSQSGHNTVSWYQQALGQGPQFIFQYYREEENGRGNFPPRFSGLQFPNYSSELNVNALELDDSALYLCASSSQGAKNIQYFGAGTRLSVL.

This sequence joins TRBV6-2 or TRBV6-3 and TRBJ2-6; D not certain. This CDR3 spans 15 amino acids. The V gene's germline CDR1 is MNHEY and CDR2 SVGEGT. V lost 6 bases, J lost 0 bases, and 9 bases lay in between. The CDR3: CASSVHSSGANVLTF. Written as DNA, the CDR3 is TGTGCCAGCAGCGTACACAGCTCTGGGGCCAACGTCCTGACTTTC.

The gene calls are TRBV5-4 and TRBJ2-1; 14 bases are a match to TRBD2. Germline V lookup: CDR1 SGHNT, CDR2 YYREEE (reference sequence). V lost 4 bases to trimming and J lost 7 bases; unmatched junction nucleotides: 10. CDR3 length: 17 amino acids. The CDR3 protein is CASSVTSGRALGNEQFF. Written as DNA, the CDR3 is TGTGCCAGCAGCGTGACTAGCGGGAGGGCCCTCGGGAATGAGCAGTTCTTC.

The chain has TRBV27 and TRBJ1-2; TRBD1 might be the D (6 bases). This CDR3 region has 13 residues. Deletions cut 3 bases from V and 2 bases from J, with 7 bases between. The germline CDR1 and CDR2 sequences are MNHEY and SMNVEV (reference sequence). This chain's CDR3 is CASSLGQNYGYTF. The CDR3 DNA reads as TGTGCCAGCAGTTTGGGACAAAACTATGGCTACACCTTC.

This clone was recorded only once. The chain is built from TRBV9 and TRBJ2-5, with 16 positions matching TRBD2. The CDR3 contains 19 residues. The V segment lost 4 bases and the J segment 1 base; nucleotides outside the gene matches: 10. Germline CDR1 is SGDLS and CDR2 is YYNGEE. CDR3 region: CASSRGGTSGREIQETQYF. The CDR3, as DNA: TGTGCCAGCAGCCGAGGGGGGACTAGCGGGAGGGAAATCCAAGAGACCCAGTACTTC. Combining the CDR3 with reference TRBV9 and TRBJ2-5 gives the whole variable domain DSGVTQTPKHLITATGQRVTLRCSPRSGDLSVYWYQQSLDQGLQFLIQYYNGEERAKGNILERFSAQQFPDLHSELNLSSLELGDSALYFCASSRGGTSGREIQETQYFGPGTRLLVL.

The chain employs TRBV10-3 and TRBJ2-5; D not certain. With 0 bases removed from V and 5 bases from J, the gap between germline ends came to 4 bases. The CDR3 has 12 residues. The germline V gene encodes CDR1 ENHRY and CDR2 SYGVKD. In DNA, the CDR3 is TGTGCCATCAGTGAGTCGTCGGAGACCCAGTACTTC. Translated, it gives CAISESSETQYF.

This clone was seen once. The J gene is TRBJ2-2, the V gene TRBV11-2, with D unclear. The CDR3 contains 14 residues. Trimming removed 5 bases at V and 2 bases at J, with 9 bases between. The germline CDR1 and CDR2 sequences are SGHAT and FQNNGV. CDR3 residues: CASSRLPNTGELFF. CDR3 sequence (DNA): TGTGCCAGCAGCCGACTGCCCAACACCGGGGAGCTGTTTTTT.